The present T cell receptor (beta chain) was sequenced within a study of T cell repertoires in cytomegalovirus infection. On the study more broadly: Both a matching HLA type and CMV infection were indicated by public TCR beta signatures.

This clonotype occurred many times. Its specificity is unknown. The germline V gene has CDR1 SGHVS and CDR2 FQNEAQ. There are 14 residues in the CDR3. V was shortened by 3 bases and J by 5 bases, with 13 bases between the two germline ends. Whole-study findings and limits: The ex vivo response was dominated by HLA-C-restricted CMV-specific TCR beta clonotypes.

One entry per CDR3 protein, called by TCRdb with MiXCR from the reads. The data show 600,000 to 800,000 distinct CDR3 sequences, roughly 24% seen once. This rearrangement joins TRBV7-8 to TRBJ2-5, with D perhaps matching TRBD1 (7 bases). This receptor was identified in a human donor in good health (CMV status not recorded). Some clones in this sample may be carry-over from other donors' samples. Sequencing was performed on CD8+ T cells from PBMCs. The CDR3 spells CASSLEGAVETQYF. The CDR3 nucleotides read TGTGCCAGCAGCTTGGAGGGGGCGGTGGAGACCCAGTACTTC. The full variable domain, its missing parts supplied by reference TRBV7-8 and TRBJ2-5, is GAGVSQSPRYKVAKRGQDVALRCDPISGHVSLFWYQQALGQGPEFLTYFQNEAQLDKSGLPSDRFFAERPEGSVSTLKIQRTQQEDSAVYLCASSLEGAVETQYFGPGTRLLVL.